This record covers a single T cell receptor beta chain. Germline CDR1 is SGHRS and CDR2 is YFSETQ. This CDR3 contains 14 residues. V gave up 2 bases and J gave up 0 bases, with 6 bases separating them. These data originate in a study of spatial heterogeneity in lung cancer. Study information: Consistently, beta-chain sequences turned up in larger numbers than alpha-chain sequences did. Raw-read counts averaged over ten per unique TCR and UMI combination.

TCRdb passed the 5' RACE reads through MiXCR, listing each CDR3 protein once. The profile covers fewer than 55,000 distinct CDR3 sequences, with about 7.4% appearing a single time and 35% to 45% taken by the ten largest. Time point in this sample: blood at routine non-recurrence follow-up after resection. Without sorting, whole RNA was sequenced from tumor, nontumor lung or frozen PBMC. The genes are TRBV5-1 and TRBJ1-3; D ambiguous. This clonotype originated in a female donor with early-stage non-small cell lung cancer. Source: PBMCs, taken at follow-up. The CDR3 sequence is CASSFQVSGNTIYF. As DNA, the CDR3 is TGCGCCAGCAGCTTCCAGGTCTCTGGAAACACCATATATTTT.